Below, one T cell receptor (beta chain) is given with its context. The sample originates from a study of response to subunit inactivated influenza vaccine. Trimming removed 3 bases from V and 6 bases from J, with 12 bases in between. This CDR3 region has 15 residues. Germline V CDR1 and CDR2: MNHEY, SMNVEV (reference sequence). TCRdb re-called the RT-PCR reads through MiXCR, storing one row per CDR3 protein. The table has more than 200,000 distinct CDR3 sequences, 12% seen once. The receptor comes from a man in his fifties who received an inactivated influenza vaccine. The V and J genes are TRBV27 and TRBJ1-6; D perhaps matches TRBD1 (6 bases). The sequencing here drew on non-naive T cells sorted from PBMCs, taken 14 to 15 days before vaccination. The CDR3 DNA is TGTGCCAGCAGTTTTGCTGGGGGCGGTAATTCACCCCTCCACTTT. It specifies CASSFAGGGNSPLHF.